The rows below give T cell receptor beta chains drawn from one sample of a study of T cell responses to AZD1222 COVID-19 vaccine. This table comes from immunoSEQ multiplex PCR, and its TCRdb copy is limited to in-frame clones, with some not included. The sample contains about 63,000 clones, roughly 87% of which appear only once. Sequencing was performed on peripheral blood, taken on day 0 of AZD1222 vaccination. These receptors were obtained from an adult in good health. The CDR3 runs from the conserved cysteine through the conserved F or W. The D gene is left open where the match is weak. Rows give clone size only sometimes, using once, few, many, or a class for an expanded clone.

D,V,size,J,CDR3,DNA
-,TRBV10-3,-,TRBJ1-2,CAISKSIGVRRNYGYTF,TGTGCCATCAGTAAATCTATAGGGGTTAGGAGAAACTATGGCTACACCTTC
-,TRBV7-2,few,TRBJ2-1,CASSLSTGNEQFF,TGTGCCAGCAGCTTATCAACAGGGAATGAGCAGTTCTTC
TRBD1,TRBV11-3,-,TRBJ1-5,CASSLDMGQTYQPQHF,TGTGCCAGCAGCTTAGACATGGGACAGACCTATCAGCCCCAGCATTTT
-,TRBV7-8,-,TRBJ1-3,CASSLGNTIYF,TGTGCCAGCAGCTTAGGAAACACCATATATTTT
-,TRBV3-1/TRBV3-2,-,TRBJ2-7,CASSQVTGDEQYF,TGTGCCAGCAGCCAAGTGACCGGGGACGAGCAGTACTTC
TRBD1,TRBV30,few,TRBJ1-2,CAWSVLSGQRFFYGYTF,TGTGCCTGGAGTGTTCTTTCGGGACAGAGATTTTTCTATGGCTACACCTTC
-,TRBV29-1,-,TRBJ1-5,CSAREGRYSNQPQHF,TGCAGCGCGAGGGAGGGCCGATATAGCAATCAGCCCCAGCATTTT
-,TRBV12-3/TRBV12-4,-,TRBJ1-2,CASSSNYGYTF,TGTGCCAGCAGTTCTAACTATGGCTACACCTTC
TRBD1,TRBV27,medium-sized,TRBJ1-6,CASSKDRGGNSPLHF,TGTGCCAGCAGCAAGGACAGGGGTGGTAATTCACCCCTCCACTTT
-,TRBV6-1,-,TRBJ1-2,CASSEAGTHYGYTF,TGTGCCAGCAGTGAAGCTGGGACGCACTATGGCTACACCTTC
-,TRBV7-9,once,TRBJ2-1,CASTQGGFNEQFF,TGTGCCAGCACCCAAGGAGGATTCAATGAGCAGTTCTTC
-,TRBV5-1,-,TRBJ1-2,CASSLSQTYGYTF,TGCGCCAGCAGCTTGAGTCAGACCTATGGCTACACCTTC
-,TRBV5-1,-,TRBJ2-7,CASSFTGTYEQYF,TGCGCCAGCAGCTTTACAGGGACCTACGAGCAGTACTTC
-,TRBV11-3,-,TRBJ1-1,CASSLVRRAPEAFF,TGTGCCAGCAGCTTGGTAAGACGGGCCCCTGAAGCTTTCTTT
-,TRBV7-8,-,TRBJ1-5,CASSSQGSVSSNQPQHF,TGTGCCAGCAGCTCACAGGGTTCGGTCTCCAGCAATCAGCCCCAGCATTTT
TRBD1,TRBV3-1/TRBV3-2,-,TRBJ1-2,CASSQDARGTGYGYTF,TGTGCCAGCAGCCAAGATGCCCGCGGGACAGGCTATGGCTACACCTTC
TRBD2,TRBV3-1/TRBV3-2,-,TRBJ2-5,CASSRPASGRYQETQYF,TGTGCCAGCAGCCGCCCCGCTAGCGGTCGATACCAAGAGACCCAGTACTTC
-,TRBV19,-,TRBJ1-1,CASRLGRADTEAFF,TGTGCCAGTAGGCTCGGCAGGGCGGACACTGAAGCTTTCTTT
-,TRBV5-1,-,TRBJ2-3,CASSLDRADTQYF,TGCGCCAGCAGCTTGGACAGGGCAGATACGCAGTATTTT